This TCR beta chain stems from a study of molecular identifiers for immune sequencing clone quantification. Study summary: Replicates split RNA from approximately 22,000 or 94,000 naive CD8 cells five ways, and the researchers sequenced four portions.

One entry per CDR3 protein, called by TCRdb with MiXCR from the PCR reads. The table includes some 650,000 distinct CDR3 sequences, about 20% detected once. In its sample, this clonotype was seen many times. The antigen is unknown. Findings and limits, study-wide: Among 930,000 or so naive cells, as was reported, spiked Jurkat TCR RNA from one cell was detectable. Clones with over 20 RNA copies captured over 99% of effector molecules but under 1% of naive ones.

Sorting was used to obtain naive CD8 T cells (CD8+CD4-CCR7+CD45RA+). The CDR3 contains 15 residues. V dropped 2 bases and J dropped 4 bases, with 9 bases sitting between them. Germline V CDR1 and CDR2: MGHRA, YSYEKL. The rearrangement joins TRBV4-1 to TRBJ1-6, with a possible D match to TRBD1 (5 bases). This clonotype was obtained from a human donor in good health. Some libraries in this study had Jurkat cell RNA spiked in. Source material: naive CD8+ T cells from blood, with Jurkat cell RNA spiked in. Subset in this sample: FACS-sorted CD8+CD4-CCR7+CD45RA+ naive T cells. CDR3 nucleotide sequence: TGCGCCAGCAGCCAACAGGGACGGTATAATTCACCCCTCCACTTT. This encodes CASSQQGRYNSPLHF.